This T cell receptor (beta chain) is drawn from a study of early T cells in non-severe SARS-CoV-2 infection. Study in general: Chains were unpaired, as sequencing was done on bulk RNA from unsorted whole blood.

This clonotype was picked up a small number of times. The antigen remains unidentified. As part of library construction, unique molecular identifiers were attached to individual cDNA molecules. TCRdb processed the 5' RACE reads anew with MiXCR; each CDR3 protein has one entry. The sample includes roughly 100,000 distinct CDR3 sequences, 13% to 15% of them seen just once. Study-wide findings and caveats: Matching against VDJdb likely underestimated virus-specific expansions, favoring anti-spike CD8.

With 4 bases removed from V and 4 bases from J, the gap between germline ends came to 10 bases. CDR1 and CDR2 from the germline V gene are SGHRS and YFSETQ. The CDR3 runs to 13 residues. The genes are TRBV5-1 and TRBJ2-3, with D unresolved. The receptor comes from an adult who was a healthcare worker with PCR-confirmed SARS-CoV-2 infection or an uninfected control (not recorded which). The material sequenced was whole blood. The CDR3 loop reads CASSPSLSDTQYF. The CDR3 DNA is TGCGCCAGCAGCCCGTCGTTGTCAGATACGCAGTATTTT. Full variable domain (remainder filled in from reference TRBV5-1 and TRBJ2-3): KAGVTQTPRYLIKTRGQQVTLSCSPISGHRSVSWYQQTPGQGLQFLFEYFSETQRNKGNFPGRFSGRQFSNSRSEMNVSTLELGDSALYLCASSPSLSDTQYFGPGTRLTVL.